The source of this T cell receptor (beta chain) is a study of blood T cell repertoires in COVID-19. About the study: From the United States, Italy and Spain came samples of acute and convalescent COVID-19. From T cells, B-cell-depleted T cells, or PBMCs came the material, which was cDNA or gDNA.

J lost 4 bases, V lost 2 bases, and 0 bases had no gene match. Germline lookup yields CDR1 MGHDK and CDR2 SYGVNS. The CDR3 extends over 15 amino acids. Enrolled during active infection, Seattle patients were then followed longitudinally. As handled by the study authors: Cell counts per sample came from amplifying reference gene primers. The protocol was immunoSEQ multiplex PCR, while the TCRdb copy is restricted to in-frame clones and leaves out a portion. V and J calls and clone size are as listed in that table; D and trimming were resolved from the DNA. The sample holds approximately 290,000 clones, approximately 83% seen once.

This receptor was obtained from a person aged 65-85 years with COVID-19, enrolled during active disease. The chain combines TRBV25-1 with TRBJ2-1; 12 bases match TRBD2. The sample comprised peripheral blood. CDR3 bases: TGTGCCAGCAGTGAACTAGCGGGAGGGTACAATGAGCAGTTCTTC. It yields the protein CASSELAGGYNEQFF.